Listed here is a single T cell receptor (beta chain). The data originate from a study of Ad26.COV2.S vaccination and SARS-CoV-2 variants. Regarding treatment: some 20 received Ad26.COV2.S at low or high dose, single or two shots; about 5 received placebo; per-sample allocation not given. Specimens were obtained on day 63 following the first vaccine or placebo injection. The donor was a Boston adult aged 18-55 years. Profiling relied on immunoSEQ multiplex PCR, and the TCRdb table lists in-frame clones only, not all of them. The sample consists of more than 300,000 clones, roughly 91% of them appearing once. Germline V gene data show CDR1 as SEHNR and CDR2 as FQNEAQ (reference sequence). The CDR3 length is 15 residues. V lost 0 bases to trimming and J lost 8 bases; unmatched junction nucleotides: 6.

This rearrangement joins TRBV7-9 to TRBJ1-4; 7 bases are shared with TRBD1. The sample consisted of peripheral blood, taken in a trial of Ad26.COV2.S vaccine versus placebo. The sequence was collected from a person aged 18-60 years who received the Ad26.COV2.S COVID-19 vaccine or a placebo. The CDR3 DNA is TGTGCCAGCAGCTTAGCGGGAAGGGGGCGAGAAAAACTGTTTTTT. Protein sequence: CASSLAGRGREKLFF.